This T cell receptor (beta chain) was obtained from a study of blood T cell repertoires in COVID-19. From germline, CDR1 is SGHVS and CDR2 FQNEAQ. V shed 1 base and J 4 bases; nucleotides not matched to a gene: 9. The CDR3 length is 16 residues. Per the study methods: Reference gene primer amplification gave estimated nucleated cell counts. Sequencing was performed with immunoSEQ multiplex PCR; in TCRdb, only in-frame clones are kept and a portion is missing. V and J calls and clone size are those listed in that table; D and trimming were worked out from the DNA. The data show 200,000 to 250,000 clones, around 83% seen once.

The TCR was taken from a man aged 50-59 years with active or convalescent COVID-19. Sequenced material: peripheral blood. The V gene is TRBV7-8, the J gene TRBJ2-7; 8 bases align to TRBD2. The CDR3 bases are TGTGCCAGCAGCTTAGTATTTGGCGGGAGGCCTTACGAGCAGTACTTC. It specifies CASSLVFGGRPYEQYF.